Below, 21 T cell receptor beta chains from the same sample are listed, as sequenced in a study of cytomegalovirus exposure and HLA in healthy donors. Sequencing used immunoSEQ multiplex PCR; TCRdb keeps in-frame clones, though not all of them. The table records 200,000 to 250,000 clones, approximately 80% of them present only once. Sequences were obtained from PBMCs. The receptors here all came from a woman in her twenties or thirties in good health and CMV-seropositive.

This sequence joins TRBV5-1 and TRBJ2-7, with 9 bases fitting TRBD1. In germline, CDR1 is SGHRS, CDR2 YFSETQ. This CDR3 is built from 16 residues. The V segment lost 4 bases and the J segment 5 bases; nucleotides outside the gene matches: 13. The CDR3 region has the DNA TGCGCCAGCAGCGCAAGACCCGGGACAGGGTGGAACGAGCAGTACTTC. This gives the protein CASSARPGTGWNEQYF. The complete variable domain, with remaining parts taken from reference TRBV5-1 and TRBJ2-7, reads KAGVTQTPRYLIKTRGQQVTLSCSPISGHRSVSWYQQTPGQGLQFLFEYFSETQRNKGNFPGRFSGRQFSNSRSEMNVSTLELGDSALYLCASSARPGTGWNEQYFGPGTRLTVT.

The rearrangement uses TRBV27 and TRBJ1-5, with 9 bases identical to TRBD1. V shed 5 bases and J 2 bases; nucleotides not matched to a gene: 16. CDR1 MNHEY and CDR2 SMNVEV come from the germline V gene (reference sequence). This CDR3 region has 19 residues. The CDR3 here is CASSPGTGKWRMGNQPQHF. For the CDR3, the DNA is TGTGCCAGCAGTCCCGGGACAGGGAAATGGAGGATGGGCAATCAGCCCCAGCATTTT.

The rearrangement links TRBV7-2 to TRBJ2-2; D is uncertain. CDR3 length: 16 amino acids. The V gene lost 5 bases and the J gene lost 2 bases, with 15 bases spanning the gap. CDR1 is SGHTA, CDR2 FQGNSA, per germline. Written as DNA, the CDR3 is TGTGCCAGCAGCAAGGGTATTAGGGTCAACACCGGGGAGCTGTTTTTT. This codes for CASSKGIRVNTGELFF.

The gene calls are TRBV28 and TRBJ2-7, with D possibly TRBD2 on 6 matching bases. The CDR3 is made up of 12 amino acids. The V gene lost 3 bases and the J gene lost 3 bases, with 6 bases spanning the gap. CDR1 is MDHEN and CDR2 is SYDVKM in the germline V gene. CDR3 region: CASSLGGYEQYF. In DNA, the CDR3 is TGTGCCAGCAGTTTGGGGGGCTACGAGCAGTACTTC.

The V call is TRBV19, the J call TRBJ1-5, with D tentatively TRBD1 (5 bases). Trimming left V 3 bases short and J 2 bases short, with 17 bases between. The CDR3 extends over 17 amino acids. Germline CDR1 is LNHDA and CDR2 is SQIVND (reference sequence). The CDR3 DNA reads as TGTGCCAGTAGTATTCTTGGTGGGGTAGGGGGCAATCAGCCCCAGCATTTT. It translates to CASSILGGVGGNQPQHF.

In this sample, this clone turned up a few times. The CDR3: CASSFMIGTGTYEQYF. As DNA, the CDR3 is TGTGCCAGCAGCTTTATGATCGGGACAGGGACCTACGAGCAGTACTTC. The rearrangement uses TRBV11-2 and TRBJ2-7; 9 bases are a match to TRBD1. The germline gives CDR1 SGHAT, CDR2 FQNNGV. CDR3 length: 16 residues. With V trimmed by 3 bases and J by 2 bases, 8 bases remained unmatched.

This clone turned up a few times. CDR3 nucleotides: TGTGCCAGCACGGGACAGACCTACGAGCAGTACTTC. Amino acids: CASTGQTYEQYF. This chain joins TRBV6-6 and TRBJ2-7, with TRBD1 matching 7 bases. CDR3 length equals 12 residues. V lost 7 bases to trimming and J lost 2 bases; unmatched junction nucleotides: 2. In germline, CDR1 is MNHNY, CDR2 SVGAGI (reference sequence).

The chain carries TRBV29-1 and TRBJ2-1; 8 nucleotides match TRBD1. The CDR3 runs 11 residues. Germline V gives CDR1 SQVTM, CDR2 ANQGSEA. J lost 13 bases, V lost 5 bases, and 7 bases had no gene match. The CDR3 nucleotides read TGCAGCGTTTCCTCGACAGGGGACCAGTTCTTC. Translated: CSVSSTGDQFF.

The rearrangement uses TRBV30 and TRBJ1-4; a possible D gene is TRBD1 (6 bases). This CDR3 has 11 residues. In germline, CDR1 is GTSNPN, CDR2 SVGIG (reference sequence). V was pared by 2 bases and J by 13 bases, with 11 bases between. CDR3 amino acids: CAWSLGGGLFF. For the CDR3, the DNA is TGTGCCTGGAGTCTGGGGGGCGGACTGTTTTTT. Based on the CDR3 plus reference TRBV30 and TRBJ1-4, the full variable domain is SQTIHQWPATLVQPVGSPLSLECTVEGTSNPNLYWYRQAAGRGLQLLFYSVGIGQISSEVPQNLSASRPQDRQFILSSKKLLLSDSGFYLCAWSLGGGLFFGSGTQLSVL.

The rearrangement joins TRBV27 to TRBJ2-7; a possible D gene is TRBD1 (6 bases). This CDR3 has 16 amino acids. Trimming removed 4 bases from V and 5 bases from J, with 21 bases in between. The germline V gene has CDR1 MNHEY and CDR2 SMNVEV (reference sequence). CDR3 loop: CASSSSLRQVPHEQYF. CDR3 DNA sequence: TGTGCCAGCAGTTCGTCCCTCCGACAGGTTCCCCACGAGCAGTACTTC.

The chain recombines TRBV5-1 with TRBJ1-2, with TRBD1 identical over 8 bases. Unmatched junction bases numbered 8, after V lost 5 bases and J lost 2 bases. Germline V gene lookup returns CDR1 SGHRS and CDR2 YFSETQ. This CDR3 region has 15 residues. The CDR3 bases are TGCGCCAGCAGAGAAGAGGGACAGGCCAACTATGGCTACACCTTC. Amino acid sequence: CASREEGQANYGYTF. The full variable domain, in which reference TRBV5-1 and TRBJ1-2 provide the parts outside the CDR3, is KAGVTQTPRYLIKTRGQQVTLSCSPISGHRSVSWYQQTPGQGLQFLFEYFSETQRNKGNFPGRFSGRQFSNSRSEMNVSTLELGDSALYLCASREEGQANYGYTFGSGTRLTVV.

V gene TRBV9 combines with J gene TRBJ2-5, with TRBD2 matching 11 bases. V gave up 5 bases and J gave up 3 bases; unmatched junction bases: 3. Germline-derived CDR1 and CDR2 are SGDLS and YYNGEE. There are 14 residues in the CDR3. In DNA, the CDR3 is TGTGCCAGCAGGCCGGGACTAGCGGAAGAGACCCAGTACTTC. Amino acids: CASRPGLAEETQYF.

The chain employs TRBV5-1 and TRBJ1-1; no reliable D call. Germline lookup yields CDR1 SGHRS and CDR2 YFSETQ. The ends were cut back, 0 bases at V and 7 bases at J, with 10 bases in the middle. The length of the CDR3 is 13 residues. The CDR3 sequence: CASSLELVGEAFF. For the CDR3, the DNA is TGCGCCAGCAGCTTGGAATTGGTTGGTGAAGCTTTCTTT.

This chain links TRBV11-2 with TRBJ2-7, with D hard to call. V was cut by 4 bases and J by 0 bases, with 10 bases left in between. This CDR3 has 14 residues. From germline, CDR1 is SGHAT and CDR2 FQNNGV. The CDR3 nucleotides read TGTGCCAGCAGCTCTACACCAAGCTCCTACGAGCAGTACTTC. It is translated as CASSSTPSSYEQYF.

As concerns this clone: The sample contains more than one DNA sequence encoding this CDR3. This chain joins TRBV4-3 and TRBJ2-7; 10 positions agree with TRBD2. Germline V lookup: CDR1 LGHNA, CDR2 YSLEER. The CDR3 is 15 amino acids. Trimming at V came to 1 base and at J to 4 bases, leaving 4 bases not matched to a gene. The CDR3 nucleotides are TGCGCCAGCAGCCAAGGACTAGCGGGTGGGTACGAGCAGTACTTC. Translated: CASSQGLAGGYEQYF.

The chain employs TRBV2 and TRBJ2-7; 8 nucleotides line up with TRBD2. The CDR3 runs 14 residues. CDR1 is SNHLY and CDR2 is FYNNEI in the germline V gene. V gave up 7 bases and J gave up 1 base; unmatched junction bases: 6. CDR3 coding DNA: TGTGCCAGCAATCCGGGACTAGGGTCCTACGAGCAGTACTTC. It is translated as CASNPGLGSYEQYF.

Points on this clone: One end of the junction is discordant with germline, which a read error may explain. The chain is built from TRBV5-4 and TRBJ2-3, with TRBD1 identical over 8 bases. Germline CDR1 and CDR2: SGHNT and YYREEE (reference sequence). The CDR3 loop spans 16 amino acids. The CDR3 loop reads CASSQAQGAHTDTQYF. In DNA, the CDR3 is TGCGCCAGCAGCCAGGCTCAGGGGGCGCACACAGATACGCAGTATTTT.

CDR3 amino acids: CASSYGKGQPEAFF. Here the CDR3 DNA reads TGTGCCAGCAGTTATGGGAAAGGACAGCCTGAAGCTTTCTTT. V and J are TRBV6-5 and TRBJ1-1; TRBD1 might be the D (6 bases). Germline values: CDR1 MNHEY, CDR2 SVGAGI. The CDR3 is made up of 14 amino acids. The germline V and J ends were trimmed by 3 bases and 6 bases, with 14 bases remaining between them.

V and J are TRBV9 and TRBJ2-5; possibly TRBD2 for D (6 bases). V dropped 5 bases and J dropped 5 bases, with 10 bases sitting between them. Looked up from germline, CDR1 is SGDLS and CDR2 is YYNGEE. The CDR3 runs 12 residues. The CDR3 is CASRGREETQYF. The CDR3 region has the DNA TGTGCCAGCAGAGGACGGGAGGAGACCCAGTACTTC.

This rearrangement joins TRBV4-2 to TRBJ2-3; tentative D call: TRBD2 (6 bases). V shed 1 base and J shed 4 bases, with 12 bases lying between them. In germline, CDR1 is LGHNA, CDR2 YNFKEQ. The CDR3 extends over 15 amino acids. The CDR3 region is CASSQGDSVADTQYF. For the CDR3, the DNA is TGTGCCAGCAGCCAAGGGGACTCGGTCGCAGATACGCAGTATTTT.

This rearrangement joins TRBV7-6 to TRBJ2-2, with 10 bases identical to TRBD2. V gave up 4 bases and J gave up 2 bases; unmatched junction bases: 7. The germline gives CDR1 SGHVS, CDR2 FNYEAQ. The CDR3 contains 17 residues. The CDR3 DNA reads TGTGCCAGCAGCTATACCGGGACTAGCGAAAACACCGGGGAGCTGTTTTTT. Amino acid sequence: CASSYTGTSENTGELFF.